This TCR beta chain appears in the sequencing data of a study of blood T cell repertoires in COVID-19. Study-wide context: The analysed material was cDNA or gDNA that came from T cells, B-cell-depleted T cells, or PBMCs.

Germline V gives CDR1 SGHDT, CDR2 YYEEEE. The length of the CDR3 is 12 residues. The V end was cut by 2 bases, the J end by 6 bases, with 6 bases between. Study processing details: Researchers report that nucleated cell counts were estimated from reference gene primer amplification. This table comes from immunoSEQ multiplex PCR, and its TCRdb copy is limited to in-frame clones, with some not included. Clone size and V and J calls were adopted from that table, with D and trimming inferred from the DNA. The table lists around 150,000 clones, around nine tenths of them singletons. Source material: peripheral blood. This clonotype was obtained from a woman aged 35 to 49 with acute or convalescent COVID-19. The rearrangement joins TRBV5-6 to TRBJ1-5; D call uncertain. The CDR3 sequence: CASSFSGQPQHF. CDR3 sequence (DNA): TGTGCCAGCAGCTTTTCGGGTCAGCCCCAGCATTTT.